Following are 27 T cell receptor beta chains from one sample sequenced in a study of T cell repertoires in cytomegalovirus infection. TCRdb re-analysed the reads in MiXCR, keeping a single row per CDR3 protein. In the table there are 500,000 to 600,000 distinct CDR3 sequences, 16% of which are singletons. Sequencing used CD8+ T cells from PBMCs. These TCRs come from a human donor in good health (CMV status not recorded). Some clones in this sample may be carry-over from other donors' samples.

This clonotype was detected only a few times. The chain employs TRBV6-5 and TRBJ1-1, with D unclear. The CDR3 is made up of 13 amino acids. The germline CDR1 and CDR2 sequences are MNHEY and SVGAGI. The V gene lost 0 bases and the J gene lost 3 bases, with 5 bases spanning the gap. CDR3 nucleotides: TGTGCCAGCAGTTACTCGAGGGACACTGAAGCTTTCTTT. Its translation is CASSYSRDTEAFF.

This clonotype came up many times. The chain employs TRBV6-1 and TRBJ1-1; unclear D gene. The germline gives CDR1 MNHNS, CDR2 SASEGT. The CDR3 consists of 13 residues. Trimming left V 6 bases short and J 4 bases short, with 12 bases between. The CDR3 loop is CASSSVRGTEAFF. CDR3 in DNA: TGTGCCAGCAGCTCAGTGCGTGGCACTGAAGCTTTCTTT.

Turning to this clonotype: Here the CDR3 omits its conserved ending phenylalanine or tryptophan, so a read error is the likely source. This sequence joins TRBV7-2 and TRBJ2-7; 10 nucleotides agree with TRBD1. The CDR3 is 15 residues long. Germline loops: CDR1 SGHTA, CDR2 FQGNSA. V was pared by 5 bases and J by 3 bases, with 7 bases of the junction left unmatched. The CDR3 is CASSPHRDRGYEQYL. DNA for the CDR3: TGTGCCAGCAGCCCCCATCGGGACAGGGGCTACGAGCAGTACTTA.

This clonotype was found many times. The chain employs TRBV7-3 and TRBJ2-5; D ambiguous. Germline CDR1 and CDR2: SGHTA and FQGTGA. The CDR3 sequence is 16 residues long. V lost 3 bases and J 1 base, leaving 15 bases between the germline ends. CDR3 sequence reads: CASSFHRPVLQETQYF. The DNA for the CDR3 is TGTGCCAGCAGCTTCCATAGACCGGTCCTCCAAGAGACCCAGTACTTC.

The gene calls are TRBV19 and TRBJ1-5, with 9 bases aligning to TRBD1. Looked up from germline, CDR1 is LNHDA and CDR2 is SQIVND (reference sequence). The J segment lost 5 bases and the V segment lost 6 bases, leaving 8 bases of the junction unmatched. CDR3 size: 15 residues. In DNA form, the CDR3 reads TGTGCCAGTAGACGGGACAGGGAAGGGGATCAGCCCCAGCATTTT. Its translation: CASRRDREGDQPQHF.

This clonotype was observed a handful of times. J is TRBJ2-5 and V is TRBV7-8; 8 nucleotides match TRBD2. Germline V gives CDR1 SGHVS, CDR2 FQNEAQ. The ends lost 6 bases at V and 5 bases at J; junction bases unmatched: 20. This CDR3 region has 18 residues. This CDR3 reads CASRVRRSAGGPGETQYF. CDR3 coding DNA: TGTGCCAGCAGGGTCCGGCGGTCGGCGGGAGGTCCCGGGGAGACCCAGTACTTC.

This clonotype was seen ten or more times. The genes are TRBV11-2 and TRBJ2-1; the match to TRBD2 covers 10 bases. Germline-derived CDR1 and CDR2 are SGHAT and FQNNGV. The CDR3 is 18 residues long. The J segment lost 0 bases and the V segment lost 5 bases, leaving 10 bases of the junction unmatched. The CDR3, as DNA: TGTGCCAGCAGCCCTGGACTAGCGGTTTCCGTCTCCTACAATGAGCAGTTCTTC. Translated: CASSPGLAVSVSYNEQFF.

This clonotype was observed many times. The chain combines TRBV7-9 with TRBJ1-1, with 7 bases matching TRBD1. The CDR3 is made up of 15 amino acids. Germline assignment: CDR1 SEHNR and CDR2 FQNEAQ (reference sequence). With V trimmed by 4 bases and J by 4 bases, 9 bases remained unmatched. In DNA, the CDR3 is TGTGCCAGCAGCTACGCACAGGGGCGGAGCACTGAAGCTTTCTTT. Translated, it gives CASSYAQGRSTEAFF.

This clonotype showed up just a few times. The CDR3 loop reads CAISEDRRHGYTF. CDR3 bases: TGTGCCATCAGTGAGGACAGGCGGCATGGCTACACCTTC. The J gene is TRBJ1-2, the V gene TRBV10-3, with a tentative D call TRBD1 (6 bases). Germline values: CDR1 ENHRY, CDR2 SYGVKD. The germline V and J ends were trimmed by 2 bases and 6 bases, with 10 bases remaining between them. This CDR3 spans 13 amino acids.

In this sample, this clonotype turned up many times. CDR3 loop: CATLNRDRGGNEQFF. The CDR3 DNA reads TGTGCCACCCTCAACCGGGACAGGGGAGGAAATGAGCAGTTCTTC. The genes are TRBV28 and TRBJ2-1; 10 bases align to TRBD1. The trim removed 10 bases at V and 7 bases at J, leaving 13 bases unmatched. The germline CDR1 and CDR2 sequences are MDHEN and SYDVKM. This CDR3 is 15 amino acids long.

This clonotype was counted at least ten times. V is TRBV12-5 and J is TRBJ2-1, with unresolved D. CDR1 is LGHNT, CDR2 FRNRAP, per germline. The CDR3 is 12 amino acids. Trimming cost V 5 bases and J 7 bases, with 9 bases left between them. CDR3 DNA sequence: TGTGCTAGTGGTCTTCGAGTGAATGAGCAGTTCTTC. Its protein is CASGLRVNEQFF.

The V gene is TRBV27, the J gene TRBJ2-7; D is uncertain. Germline V gene data show CDR1 as MNHEY and CDR2 as SMNVEV (reference sequence). The V gene lost 8 bases and the J gene lost 7 bases, with 6 bases spanning the gap. This CDR3 is built from 9 residues. CDR3 sequence reads: CASPREQYF. CDR3 DNA sequence: TGTGCCAGCCCCAGGGAGCAGTACTTC.

For this clonotype: A much larger clone sits a single nucleotide away, making a read error possible. This chain uses TRBV6-2 or TRBV6-3 with TRBJ2-7, with D perhaps assigned TRBD1 or TRBD2 (6 bases each). The CDR3 covers 16 residues. CDR1 and CDR2 from the germline V gene are MNHEY and SVGEGT. V was shortened by 8 bases and J by 4 bases, with 24 bases between the two germline ends. The CDR3 region is CASPNPGAYSEYEQYF. The CDR3 DNA reads as TGTGCCAGCCCAAACCCGGGGGCCTACTCCGAGTACGAGCAGTACTTC.

This clonotype occurred a few times. The chain has TRBV7-8 and TRBJ1-5; the match to TRBD1 covers 9 bases. CDR3 length: 16 amino acids. The V segment lost 5 bases and the J segment 4 bases; nucleotides outside the gene matches: 9. The germline CDR1 and CDR2 sequences are SGHVS and FQNEAQ. CDR3 nucleotides: TGTGCCAGCAGCCTCGCCACAGGGGGCCCAAATCAGCCCCAGCATTTT. Residues: CASSLATGGPNQPQHF.

V is TRBV15 and J is TRBJ1-5, with D tentatively TRBD1 (5 bases). Trimming took off 3 bases at V and 7 bases at J, with 19 bases between the two ends. The CDR3 consists of 16 residues. CDR1 and CDR2 from the germline V gene are LNHNV and YYDKDF (reference sequence). CDR3: CATSSNSGALGQPQHF. DNA for the CDR3: TGTGCCACCAGCAGCAATTCCGGGGCCCTGGGGCAGCCCCAGCATTTT.

The rearrangement joins TRBV19 to TRBJ2-7; the match to TRBD1 covers 9 bases. The junction had 7 bases not matched to a gene; V was cut back by 5 bases and J by 2 bases. The germline V gene has CDR1 LNHDA and CDR2 SQIVND (reference sequence). There are 15 residues in the CDR3. CDR3 region: CASSAGQGQTYEQYF. CDR3 coding DNA: TGTGCCAGTAGTGCCGGACAGGGGCAGACCTACGAGCAGTACTTC.

Of note for this clonotype: It may be a read error: a sequence one base away is much more abundant. The rearrangement uses TRBV7-6 and TRBJ1-4; D is undetermined. Germline CDR1 and CDR2: SGHVS and FNYEAQ. The length of the CDR3 is 17 residues. Deletions cut 5 bases from V and 6 bases from J, with 22 bases between. Here the CDR3 reads CASSLGPVPAFDEKLFF. CDR3 coding DNA: TGTGCCAGCAGCCTAGGGCCAGTGCCCGCGTTTGATGAAAAACTGTTTTTT.

The rearrangement uses TRBV29-1 and TRBJ1-1; D possibly corresponds to TRBD1 (6 bases). The CDR3 sequence is 12 residues long. CDR1 and CDR2 (germline): SQVTM, ANQGSEA. Trimming took 5 bases from V and 1 from J, leaving 8 bases between them. The CDR3: CSVQGGNTEAFF. In nucleotides, the CDR3 is TGCAGCGTTCAAGGGGGGAACACTGAAGCTTTCTTT.

For this clonotype: This may arise from a read error, as a much more abundant clone is one base away. The rearrangement uses TRBV28 and TRBJ2-7; D might be TRBD2 (6 bases). The V gene's germline CDR1 is MDHEN and CDR2 SYDVKM. This CDR3 region has 16 residues. The chain's CDR3 is CASSLSPSSGVYEQDF. CDR3 coding DNA: TGTGCCAGCAGTTTATCCCCCTCGTCGGGAGTCTACGAGCAGGACTTC.

Ten or more counts support this clonotype. This chain uses TRBV4-1 with TRBJ2-1; 9 bases align to TRBD1. V shed 1 base, J shed 8 bases, and the junction held 6 bases outside the gene matches. This CDR3 contains 15 residues. CDR1 is MGHRA, CDR2 YSYEKL, per germline. The CDR3 nucleotides read TGCGCCAGCAGCCAAGGGACAGGGGATCGAGATGAGCAGTTCTTC. Translated: CASSQGTGDRDEQFF.

V and J are TRBV24-1 and TRBJ1-5; 8 bases map to TRBD1. Per germline, CDR1 KGHDR and CDR2 SFDVKD. The CDR3 has 16 residues. The V and J ends lost 3 bases and 7 bases, in that order; junction bases with no gene match: 10. CDR3 region: CATSDPTGEMGQPQHF. As DNA, the CDR3 is TGTGCCACCAGTGATCCGACAGGGGAAATGGGACAGCCCCAGCATTTT.

This clonotype was seen repeatedly, ten times or more. The chain recombines TRBV7-6 with TRBJ2-2; the match to TRBD1 covers 8 bases. The junction had 8 bases not matched to a gene; V was cut back by 5 bases and J by 0 bases. This CDR3 is built from 17 residues. From germline, CDR1 is SGHVS and CDR2 FNYEAQ. The CDR3 sequence is CASSQDRAISNTGELFF. DNA for the CDR3: TGTGCCAGCAGCCAGGACAGGGCAATTTCGAACACCGGGGAGCTGTTTTTT.

Concerning this clonotype itself: One end of the junction is discordant with germline, which a read error may explain. This sequence joins TRBV29-1 and TRBJ2-7, with D perhaps TRBD2 (6 bases). The germline gives CDR1 SQVTM, CDR2 ANQGSEA. The CDR3 sequence is 13 residues long. The CDR3 DNA follows: TGCAGCGTTGAGGGAGGAGTCCGCTACAAGCAGTACTTC. This translates into CSVEGGVRYKQYF.

The CDR3 spells CSARGTADYNEQFF. CDR3 bases: TGCAGTGCTAGGGGGACAGCGGATTACAATGAGCAGTTCTTC. This chain connects TRBV20-1 to TRBJ2-1; 7 bases line up with TRBD1. Looked up from germline, CDR1 is DFQATT and CDR2 is SNEGSKA (reference sequence). With V trimmed by 3 bases and J by 4 bases, 6 bases remained unmatched. CDR3 length equals 14 residues.

This clonotype was observed many times. This chain uses TRBV19 with TRBJ1-1; D is perhaps TRBD1 (5 bases). CDR3 length equals 12 residues. CDR1 LNHDA and CDR2 SQIVND come from the germline V gene (reference sequence). Trimming took off 5 bases at V and 5 bases at J, with 9 bases between the two ends. The CDR3 bases are TGTGCCAGTAGTCAGGGATTAACTGAAGCTTTCTTT. It codes for CASSQGLTEAFF.

This clonotype was seen at least ten times. The chain combines TRBV7-6 with TRBJ2-5; 13 bases fit TRBD2. The CDR3 is 17 amino acids. The germline gives CDR1 SGHVS, CDR2 FNYEAQ. Unmatched junction bases numbered 8, after V lost 5 bases and J lost 2 bases. Written as DNA, the CDR3 is TGTGCCAGCAGCGGACTAGCGGGAGCATCGTGGCAAGAGACCCAGTACTTC. This gives the protein CASSGLAGASWQETQYF.

A word on this clonotype: An end of the junction differs from the germline gene, which may be a read error. This chain links TRBV7-6 with TRBJ2-7, with 12 bases fitting TRBD2. Germline V gene lookup returns CDR1 SGHVS and CDR2 FNYEAQ. The CDR3 runs 16 residues. The CDR3 DNA follows: TGTGCAAGCAGCCAACGGACTAGCGGGATTTCCTACGATCAGTACTTC. This gives the protein CASSQRTSGISYDQYF.